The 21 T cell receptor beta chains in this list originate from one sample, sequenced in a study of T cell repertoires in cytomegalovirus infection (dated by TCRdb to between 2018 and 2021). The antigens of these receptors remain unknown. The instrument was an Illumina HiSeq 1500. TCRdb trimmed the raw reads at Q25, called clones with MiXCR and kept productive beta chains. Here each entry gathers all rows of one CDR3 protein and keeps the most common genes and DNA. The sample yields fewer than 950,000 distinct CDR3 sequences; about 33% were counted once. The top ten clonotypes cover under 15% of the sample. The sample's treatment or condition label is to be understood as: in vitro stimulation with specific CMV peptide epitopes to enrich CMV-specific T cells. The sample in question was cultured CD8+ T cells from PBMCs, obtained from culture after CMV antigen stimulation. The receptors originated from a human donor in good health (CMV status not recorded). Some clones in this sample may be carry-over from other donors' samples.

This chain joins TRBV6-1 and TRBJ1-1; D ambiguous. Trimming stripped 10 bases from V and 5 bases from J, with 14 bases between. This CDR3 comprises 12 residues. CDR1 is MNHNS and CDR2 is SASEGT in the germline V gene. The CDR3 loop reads CATNKGLTEAFF. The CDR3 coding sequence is TGTGCCACCAATAAAGGCCTAACTGAAGCTTTCTTT.

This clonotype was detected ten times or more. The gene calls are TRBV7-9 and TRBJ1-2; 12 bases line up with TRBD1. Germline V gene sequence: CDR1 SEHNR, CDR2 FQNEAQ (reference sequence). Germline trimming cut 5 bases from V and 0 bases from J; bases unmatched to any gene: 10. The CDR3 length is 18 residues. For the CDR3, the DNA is TGTGCCAGCAGCCCTCATGGGGACAGGGGGCCTTCTAACTATGGCTACACCTTC. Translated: CASSPHGDRGPSNYGYTF.

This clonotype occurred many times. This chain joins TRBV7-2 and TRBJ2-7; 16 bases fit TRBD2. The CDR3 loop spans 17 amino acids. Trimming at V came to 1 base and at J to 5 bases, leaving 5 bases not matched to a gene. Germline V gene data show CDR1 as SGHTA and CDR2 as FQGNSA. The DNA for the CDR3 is TGTGCCAGCAGCTTAGAGGGGACTAGCGGGGGGGCCCACGAGCAGTACTTC. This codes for CASSLEGTSGGAHEQYF.

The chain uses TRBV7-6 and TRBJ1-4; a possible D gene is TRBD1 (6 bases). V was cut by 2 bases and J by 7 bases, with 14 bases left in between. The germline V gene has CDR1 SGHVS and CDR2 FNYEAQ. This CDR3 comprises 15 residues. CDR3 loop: CASSLWGARSEKLFF. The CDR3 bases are TGTGCCAGCAGCTTATGGGGGGCAAGAAGTGAAAAACTGTTTTTT.

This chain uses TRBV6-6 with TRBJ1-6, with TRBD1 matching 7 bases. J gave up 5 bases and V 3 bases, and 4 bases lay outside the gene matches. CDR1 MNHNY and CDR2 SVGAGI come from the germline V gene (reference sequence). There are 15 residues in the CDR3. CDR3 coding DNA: TGTGCCAGCAGTTATTCGACAGGGCATAATTCACCCCTCCACTTT. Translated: CASSYSTGHNSPLHF.

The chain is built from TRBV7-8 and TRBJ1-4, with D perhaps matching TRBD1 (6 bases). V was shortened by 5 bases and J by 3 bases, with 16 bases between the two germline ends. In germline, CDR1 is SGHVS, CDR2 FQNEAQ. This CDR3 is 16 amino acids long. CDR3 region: CASSPRTEWANEKLFF. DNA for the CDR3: TGTGCCAGCAGCCCGCGGACAGAGTGGGCTAATGAAAAACTGTTTTTT.

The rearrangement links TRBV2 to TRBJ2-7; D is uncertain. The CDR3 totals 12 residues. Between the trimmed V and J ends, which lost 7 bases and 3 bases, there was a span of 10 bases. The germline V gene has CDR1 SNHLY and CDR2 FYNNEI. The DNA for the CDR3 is TGTGCCAGCAAGGACGGAAGCTACGAGCAGTACGTC. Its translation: CASKDGSYEQYV.

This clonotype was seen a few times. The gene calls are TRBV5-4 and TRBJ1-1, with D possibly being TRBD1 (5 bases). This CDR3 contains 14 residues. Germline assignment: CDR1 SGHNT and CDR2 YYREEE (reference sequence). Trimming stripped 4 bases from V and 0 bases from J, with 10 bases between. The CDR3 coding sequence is TGTGCCAGCAGCGAGGGACCAATGAACACTGAAGCTTTCTTT. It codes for CASSEGPMNTEAFF.

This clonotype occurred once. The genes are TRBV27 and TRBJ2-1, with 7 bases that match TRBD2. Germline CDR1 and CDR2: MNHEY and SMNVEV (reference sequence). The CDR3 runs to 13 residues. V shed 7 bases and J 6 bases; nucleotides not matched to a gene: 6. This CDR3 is CASTIGGGNEQFF. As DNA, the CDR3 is TGTGCCAGCACTATTGGGGGGGGCAATGAGCAGTTCTTC.

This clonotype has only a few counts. CDR3 in amino acids: CASSPGTGLGTEAFF. The CDR3, as DNA: TGTGCCAGCAGTCCCGGGACAGGGCTTGGCACTGAAGCTTTCTTT. V usage is TRBV6-1 and J usage is TRBJ1-1, with 9 bases matching TRBD1. There are 15 residues in the CDR3. V was pared by 5 bases and J by 4 bases, with 8 bases of the junction left unmatched. CDR1 and CDR2 (germline): MNHNS, SASEGT.

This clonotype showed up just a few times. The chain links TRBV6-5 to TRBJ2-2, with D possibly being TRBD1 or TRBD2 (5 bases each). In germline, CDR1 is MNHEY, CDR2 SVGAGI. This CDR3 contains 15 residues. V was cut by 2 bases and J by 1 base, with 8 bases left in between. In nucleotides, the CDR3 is TGTGCCAGCAGTTACCGGGACGGGAACACCGGGGAGCTGTTTTTT. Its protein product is CASSYRDGNTGELFF.

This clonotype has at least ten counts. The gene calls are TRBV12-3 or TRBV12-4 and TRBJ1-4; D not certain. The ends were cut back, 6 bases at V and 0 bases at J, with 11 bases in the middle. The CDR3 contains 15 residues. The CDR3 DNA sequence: TGTGCCAGCAGCCCCGGGGAGGCAACTAATGAAAAACTGTTTTTT. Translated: CASSPGEATNEKLFF.

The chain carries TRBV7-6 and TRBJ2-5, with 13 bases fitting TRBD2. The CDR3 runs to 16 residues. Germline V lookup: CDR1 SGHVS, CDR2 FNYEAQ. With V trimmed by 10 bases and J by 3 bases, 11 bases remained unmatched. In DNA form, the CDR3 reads TGTGCCAACAGTCCGCGACTAGCGGGGGGTGAAGAGACCCAGTACTTC. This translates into CANSPRLAGGEETQYF.

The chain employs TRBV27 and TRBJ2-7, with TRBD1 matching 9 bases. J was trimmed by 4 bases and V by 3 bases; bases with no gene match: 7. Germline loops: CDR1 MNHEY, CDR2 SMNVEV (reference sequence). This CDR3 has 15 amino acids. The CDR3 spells CASSLAGQGSYEQYV. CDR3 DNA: TGTGCCAGCAGTTTGGCAGGACAGGGGTCTTACGAGCAGTACGTC.

The CDR3 here is CSARGQEIGYEQYV. In DNA form, the CDR3 reads TGCAGTGCGAGGGGACAGGAGATTGGGTACGAGCAGTACGTC. The V gene is TRBV20-1, the J gene TRBJ2-7; 8 positions agree with TRBD1. V was clipped by 6 bases and J by 4 bases; unmatched bases: 11. Germline V gene lookup returns CDR1 DFQATT and CDR2 SNEGSKA (reference sequence). This CDR3 is 14 amino acids long.

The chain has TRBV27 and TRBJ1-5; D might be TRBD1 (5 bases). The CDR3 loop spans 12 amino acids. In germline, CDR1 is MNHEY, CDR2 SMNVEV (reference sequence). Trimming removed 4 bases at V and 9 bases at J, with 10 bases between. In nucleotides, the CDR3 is TGTGCCAGCAGTTCGACAGCTTGGCCCCAGCATTTT. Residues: CASSSTAWPQHF.

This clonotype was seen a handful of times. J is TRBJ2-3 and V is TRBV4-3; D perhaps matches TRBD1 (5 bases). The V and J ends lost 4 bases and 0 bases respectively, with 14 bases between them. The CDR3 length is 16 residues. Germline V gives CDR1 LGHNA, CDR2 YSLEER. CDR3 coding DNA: TGCGCCAGCAGCCCCATCGACAGAGCTAGCACAGATACGCAGTATTTT. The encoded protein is CASSPIDRASTDTQYF.

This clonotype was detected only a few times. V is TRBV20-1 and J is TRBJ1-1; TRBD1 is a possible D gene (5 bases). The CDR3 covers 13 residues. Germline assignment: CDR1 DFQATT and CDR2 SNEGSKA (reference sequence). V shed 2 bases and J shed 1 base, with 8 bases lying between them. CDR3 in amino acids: CSARPDRNTEAFF. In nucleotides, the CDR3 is TGCAGTGCTAGACCAGACAGGAACACTGAAGCTTTCTTT.

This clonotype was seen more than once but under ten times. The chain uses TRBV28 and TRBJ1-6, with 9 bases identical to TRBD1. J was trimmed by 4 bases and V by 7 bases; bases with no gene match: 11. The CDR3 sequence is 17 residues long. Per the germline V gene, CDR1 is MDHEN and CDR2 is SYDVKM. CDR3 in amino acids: CASTLTQDRGYNSPLHF. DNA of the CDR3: TGTGCCAGCACCCTAACCCAGGACAGGGGTTATAATTCACCCCTCCACTTT.

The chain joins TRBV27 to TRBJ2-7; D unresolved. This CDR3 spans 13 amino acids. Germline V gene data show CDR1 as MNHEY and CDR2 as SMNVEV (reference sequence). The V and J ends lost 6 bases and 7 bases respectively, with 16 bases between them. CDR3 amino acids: CASSNGVLEEQYF. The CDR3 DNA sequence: TGTGCCAGCAGCAATGGGGTCCTCGAAGAGCAGTACTTC.

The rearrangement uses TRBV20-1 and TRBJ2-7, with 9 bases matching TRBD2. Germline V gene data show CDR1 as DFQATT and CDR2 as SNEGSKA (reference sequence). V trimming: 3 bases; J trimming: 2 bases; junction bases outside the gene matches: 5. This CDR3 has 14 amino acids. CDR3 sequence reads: CSASLSSGAYEQYF. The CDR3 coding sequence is TGCAGTGCTAGTTTGTCTAGCGGGGCCTACGAGCAGTACTTC.